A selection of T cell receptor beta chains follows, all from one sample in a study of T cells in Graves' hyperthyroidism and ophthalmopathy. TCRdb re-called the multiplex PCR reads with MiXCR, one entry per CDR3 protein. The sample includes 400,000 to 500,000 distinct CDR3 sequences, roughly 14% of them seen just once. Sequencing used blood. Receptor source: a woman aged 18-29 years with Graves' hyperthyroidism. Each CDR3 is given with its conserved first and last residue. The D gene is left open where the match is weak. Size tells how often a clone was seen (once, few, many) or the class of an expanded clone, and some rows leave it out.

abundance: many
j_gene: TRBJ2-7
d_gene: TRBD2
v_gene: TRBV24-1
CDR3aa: CATSERRGGRYEQYF
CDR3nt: TGTGCCACCAGTGAGAGGCGGGGGGGCCGCTACGAGCAGTACTTC

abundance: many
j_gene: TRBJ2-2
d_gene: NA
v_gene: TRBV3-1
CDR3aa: CASCLKLGTGYSGQGTGELFF
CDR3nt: TGTGCCAGCTGCCTAAAACTCGGGACAGGCTATAGCGGGCAAGGCACCGGGGAGCTGTTTTTT

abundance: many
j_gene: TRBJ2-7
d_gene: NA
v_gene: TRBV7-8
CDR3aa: CASSSDYSYEQYF
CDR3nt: TGTGCCAGCAGCTCCGACTATTCCTACGAGCAGTACTTC

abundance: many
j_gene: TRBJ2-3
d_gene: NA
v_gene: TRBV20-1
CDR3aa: CSARAGSRTDTQYF
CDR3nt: TGCAGTGCTAGAGCCGGGAGTCGCACAGATACGCAGTATTTT

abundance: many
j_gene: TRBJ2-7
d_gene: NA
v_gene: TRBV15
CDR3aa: CATSRDLGDSYEQYF
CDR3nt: TGTGCCACCAGCAGAGATCTGGGGGACTCCTACGAGCAGTACTTC

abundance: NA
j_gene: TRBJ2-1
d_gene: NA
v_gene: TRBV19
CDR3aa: CASSIARRAEQFF
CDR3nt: TGTGCCAGTAGTATTGCTAGAAGGGCTGAGCAGTTCTTC

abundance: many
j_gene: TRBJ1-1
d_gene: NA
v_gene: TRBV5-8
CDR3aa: CASRLENMNTEAFF
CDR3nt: TGTGCCAGCAGACTGGAGAATATGAACACTGAAGCTTTCTTT

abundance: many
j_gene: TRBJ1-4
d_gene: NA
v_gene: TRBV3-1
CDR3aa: CASSQAVTPATNEKLFF
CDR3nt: TGTGCCAGCAGCCAAGCCGTCACTCCCGCAACTAATGAAAAACTGTTTTTT

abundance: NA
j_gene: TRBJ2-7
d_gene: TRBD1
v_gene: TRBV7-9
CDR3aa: CASSSIQGALGEQYF
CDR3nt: TGTGCCAGCAGCTCCATACAGGGGGCTCTCGGCGAGCAGTACTTC

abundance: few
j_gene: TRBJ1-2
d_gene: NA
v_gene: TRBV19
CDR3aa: CASSRRDKPYGYTF
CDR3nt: TGTGCCAGTAGTCGCCGGGACAAACCGTATGGCTACACCTTC

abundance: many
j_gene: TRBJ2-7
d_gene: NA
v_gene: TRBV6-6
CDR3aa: CASSYSGKLQGGEQYF
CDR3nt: TGTGCCAGCAGTTACTCAGGAAAACTTCAGGGGGGGGAGCAGTACTTC

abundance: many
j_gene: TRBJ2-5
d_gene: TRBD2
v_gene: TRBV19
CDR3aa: CASTSGSGGETQYF
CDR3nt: TGTGCCAGTACTAGCGGGAGCGGTGGAGAGACCCAGTACTTC

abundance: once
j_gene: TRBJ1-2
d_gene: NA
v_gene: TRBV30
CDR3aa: CAWIPGNLNYGYTF
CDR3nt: TGTGCCTGGATCCCAGGGAACCTTAACTATGGCTACACCTTC

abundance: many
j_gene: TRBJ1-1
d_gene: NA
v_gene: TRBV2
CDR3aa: CASSPSGSRNTEAFF
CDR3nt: TGTGCCAGCAGTCCCAGCGGGTCTCGCAACACTGAAGCTTTCTTT

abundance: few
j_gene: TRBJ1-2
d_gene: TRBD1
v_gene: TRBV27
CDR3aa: CASSLLQGVPANYGYTF
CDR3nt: TGTGCCAGCAGTTTACTACAGGGGGTCCCAGCTAACTATGGCTACACCTTC

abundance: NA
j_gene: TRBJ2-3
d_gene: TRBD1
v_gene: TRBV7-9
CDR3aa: CASSPGQAARDTQYF
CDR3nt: TGTGCCAGCAGCCCCGGACAGGCCGCCAGAGATACGCAGTATTTT

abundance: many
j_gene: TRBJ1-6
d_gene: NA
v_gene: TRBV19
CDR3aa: CASSTTGQGGSPLHF
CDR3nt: TGTGCCAGTAGTACCACGGGACAAGGTGGATCACCCCTCCACTTT

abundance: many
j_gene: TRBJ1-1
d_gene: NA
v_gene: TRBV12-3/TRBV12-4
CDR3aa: CASSFGPPVNTEAFF
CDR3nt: TGTGCCAGCAGTTTTGGCCCCCCGGTGAACACTGAAGCTTTCTTT

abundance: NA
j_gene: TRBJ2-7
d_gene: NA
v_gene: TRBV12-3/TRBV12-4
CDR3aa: CASRTVLYEQYF
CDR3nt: TGTGCCAGCAGGACCGTCCTCTACGAGCAGTACTTC

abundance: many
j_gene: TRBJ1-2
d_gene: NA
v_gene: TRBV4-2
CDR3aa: CASSQNRRTNYGYTF
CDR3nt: TGTGCCAGCAGCCAAAATCGGCGGACTAACTATGGCTACACCTTC

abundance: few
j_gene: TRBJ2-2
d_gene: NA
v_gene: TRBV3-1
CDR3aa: CASSLQVKGELFF
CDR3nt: TGTGCCAGCAGCCTACAAGTAAAGGGGGAGCTGTTTTTT

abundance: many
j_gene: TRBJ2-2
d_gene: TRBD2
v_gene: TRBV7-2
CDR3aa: CASREAGPTTGELFF
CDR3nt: TGTGCCAGCAGAGAAGCGGGACCAACCACCGGGGAGCTGTTTTTT

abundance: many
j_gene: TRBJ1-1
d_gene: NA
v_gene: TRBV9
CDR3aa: CASSAGSGGTEAFF
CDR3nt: TGTGCCAGCAGCGCAGGGTCGGGGGGCACTGAAGCTTTCTTT

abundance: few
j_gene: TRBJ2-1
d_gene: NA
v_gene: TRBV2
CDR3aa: CAGSGGISSYNEQFF
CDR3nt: TGTGCCGGCTCAGGCGGGATAAGCTCCTACAATGAGCAGTTCTTC